Presented here are 6 T cell receptor beta chains from one specimen sequenced in a study of monozygotic twins with inflammatory bowel disease. TCRdb re-analyzed the 5' RACE reads; it lists each CDR3 protein once, without DNA. This sample's table reports 440,000 or so distinct CDR3 sequences. The sequenced material came from blood. The receptor source for this set is a human donor with ulcerative colitis or Crohn's disease, or a healthy co-twin of an affected twin (not recorded which).

The CDR3 protein is CASSVDLAGDINSADTQYF. This sequence joins TRBV2 and TRBJ2-3; TCRdb's D call, TRBD2, is unchecked because there is no DNA. Germline-derived CDR1 and CDR2 are SNHLY and FYNNEI. The CDR3 contains 19 residues.

CDR3 loop: CASSLWGGRETQYF. The chain is built from TRBV5-1 and TRBJ2-5; TCRdb selects TRBD1, and the lack of DNA leaves this call unchecked. CDR3 size: 14 residues. In germline, CDR1 is SGHRS, CDR2 YFSETQ.

The chain employs TRBV5-4 and TRBJ1-2; TCRdb lists TRBD1, though no DNA is available to test this call. This CDR3 is built from 17 residues. In germline, CDR1 is SGHNT, CDR2 YYREEE (reference sequence). This chain's CDR3 is CASSYGQFPWANYGYTF.

The gene calls are TRBV30 and TRBJ2-7; TCRdb outputs TRBD2, but without DNA this stays unchecked. Germline V gene data show CDR1 as GTSNPN and CDR2 as SVGIG (reference sequence). This CDR3 comprises 13 residues. The CDR3 spells CAWSSQAADEQYF.

This chain uses TRBV18 with TRBJ1-5; the TRBD1 assignment by TCRdb is unverifiable without DNA. Germline-derived CDR1 and CDR2 are KGHSH and LQKENI. This CDR3 is 15 amino acids long. CDR3 residues: CASSPRQVAEQPQHF.

The chain joins TRBV20-1 to TRBJ2-1; TCRdb lists TRBD1, though no DNA is available to test this call. The CDR3 has 14 residues. Per the germline V gene, CDR1 is DFQATT and CDR2 is SNEGSKA (reference sequence). This chain's CDR3 is CSARDQGRWNEQFF.